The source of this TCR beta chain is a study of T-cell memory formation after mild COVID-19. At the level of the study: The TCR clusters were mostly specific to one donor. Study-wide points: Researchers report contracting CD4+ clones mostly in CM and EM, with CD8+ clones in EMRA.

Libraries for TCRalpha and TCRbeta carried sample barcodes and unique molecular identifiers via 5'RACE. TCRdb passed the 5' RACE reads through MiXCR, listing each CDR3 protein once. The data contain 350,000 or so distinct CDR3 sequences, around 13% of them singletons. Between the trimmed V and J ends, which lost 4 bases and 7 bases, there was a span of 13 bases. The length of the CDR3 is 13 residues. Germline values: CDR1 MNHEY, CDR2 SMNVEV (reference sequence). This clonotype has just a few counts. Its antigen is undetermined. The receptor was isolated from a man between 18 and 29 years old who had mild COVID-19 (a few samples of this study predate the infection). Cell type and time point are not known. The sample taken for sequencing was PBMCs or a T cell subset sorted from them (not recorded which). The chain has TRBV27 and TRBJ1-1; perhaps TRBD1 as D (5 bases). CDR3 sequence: CASSYLAGHEAFF. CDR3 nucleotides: TGTGCCAGCAGTTATTTGGCAGGGCATGAAGCTTTCTTT.